This is a list of T cell receptor beta chains from one sample in a study of T cells after posttransplantation cyclophosphamide. The repertoire was sequenced with immunoSEQ multiplex PCR; TCRdb's copy has only in-frame clones and lacks some. The repertoire has 8,000 to 9,000 clones, 85% of them found once; the top ten carry roughly 23%. The specimen was PBMCs, collected after allogeneic stem cell transplant with posttransplant cyclophosphamide. These receptors were collected from a female patient in her thirties or forties who received an allogeneic stem cell transplant from an unrelated donor, was CMV-positive, and had no GVHD. The graft donor may have given rise to some T cells. CDR3s include the opening cysteine and the closing phenylalanine or tryptophan. D genes are given only for firm matches. Not every row has a clone size; where given, it reads once, few, many or a size class.

J: TRBJ1-2; size: -; V: TRBV4-3; D: TRBD1; DNA: TGCGCCAGCAGCCACCAGACAGGGGTTAACTATGGCTACACCTTC; CDR3: CASSHQTGVNYGYTF
J: TRBJ2-3; size: -; V: TRBV29-1; D: TRBD2; DNA: TGCAGCGGTAGTAGCGGGGGGGCAGATACGCAGTATTTT; CDR3: CSGSSGGADTQYF
J: TRBJ1-1; size: -; V: TRBV4-1; D: -; DNA: TGCGCCAGCAGCCAAGGCCAATACAGTGCTTCCACTGAAGCTTTCTTT; CDR3: CASSQGQYSASTEAFF
J: TRBJ1-6; size: -; V: TRBV4-1; D: TRBD1; DNA: TGCGCCAGCAGCCAGCCCACGGGACAGGGCCCGTTTAATTCACCCCTCCACTTT; CDR3: CASSQPTGQGPFNSPLHF
J: TRBJ1-4; size: -; V: TRBV11-2; D: -; DNA: TGTGCCAGCAGCAAAGGACAGCTTGCAACTAATGAAAAACTGTTTTTT; CDR3: CASSKGQLATNEKLFF
J: TRBJ1-1; size: -; V: TRBV30; D: -; DNA: TGTGCCTGGAGTGGAGGCGGGATCGAAGCTTTCTTT; CDR3: CAWSGGGIEAFF
J: TRBJ1-1; size: -; V: TRBV18; D: -; DNA: TGTGCCAGCTCACCCACCCGGGGGAGAACTGAAGCTTTCTTT; CDR3: CASSPTRGRTEAFF
J: TRBJ2-1; size: -; V: TRBV20-1; D: TRBD1; DNA: TGCAGTGCTCACAGGGGCCATGAGCAGTTCTTC; CDR3: CSAHRGHEQFF
J: TRBJ1-1; size: -; V: TRBV5-1; D: TRBD1; DNA: TGCGCCAGCAGCTTGTGGCAGGGGGCAAGCGACACTGAAGCTTTCTTT; CDR3: CASSLWQGASDTEAFF
J: TRBJ1-2; size: few; V: TRBV7-2; D: TRBD1; DNA: TGTGCCAGCAGCATTGGACAGGGGGCCTATGGCTACACCTTC; CDR3: CASSIGQGAYGYTF
J: TRBJ1-1; size: -; V: TRBV15; D: -; DNA: TGTGCCACCAGCAGACAGAAGAACACTGAAGCTTTCTTT; CDR3: CATSRQKNTEAFF
J: TRBJ2-7; size: few; V: TRBV5-6; D: TRBD1; DNA: TGTGCCAGCGGCACAGGGGTTGGCGAGCAGTACTTC; CDR3: CASGTGVGEQYF
J: TRBJ1-3; size: -; V: TRBV7-9; D: -; DNA: TGTGCCAGCAGCTCTGGCGACAGCTCTGGAAACACCATATATTTT; CDR3: CASSSGDSSGNTIYF
J: TRBJ2-1; size: -; V: TRBV11-3; D: TRBD2; DNA: TGTGCCAGCAGCTTAGTGTCGGGGGGAGGGACCTACAATGAGCAGTTCTTC; CDR3: CASSLVSGGGTYNEQFF
J: TRBJ1-6; size: -; V: TRBV28; D: TRBD1; DNA: TGTGCCAGCAGACCCACCACAGGGGTTATCTATAATTCACCCCTCCACTTT; CDR3: CASRPTTGVIYNSPLHF
J: TRBJ2-7; size: -; V: TRBV19; D: TRBD2; DNA: TGTGCCAGTAGTATAGGCGCGGGGGACTCCTACGAGCAGTACTTC; CDR3: CASSIGAGDSYEQYF
J: TRBJ2-3; size: -; V: TRBV4-1; D: TRBD2; DNA: TGCGCCAGCAGCCACCCCGGACTAGCGGGGATCACAGATACGCAGTATTTT; CDR3: CASSHPGLAGITDTQYF
J: TRBJ2-3; size: -; V: TRBV4-2; D: TRBD2; DNA: TGTGCCAGCAGCCAAGACTGGGGGAGGGGCTCCCGGGCAGATACGCAGTATTTT; CDR3: CASSQDWGRGSRADTQYF
J: TRBJ1-1; size: -; V: TRBV19; D: -; DNA: TGTGCCAGTAGTATAGAGGGGGGAATCACTGAAGCTTTCTTT; CDR3: CASSIEGGITEAFF
J: TRBJ2-2; size: -; V: TRBV4-2; D: TRBD2; DNA: TGTGCCAGCAGCCAGGCTAGCGGGGAAGTCGGGGAGCTGTTTTTT; CDR3: CASSQASGEVGELFF
J: TRBJ1-5; size: -; V: TRBV4-1; D: TRBD1; DNA: TGCGCCAGCAGCCAGGGGACAGGGGGATCCTTTAGCAATCAGCCCCAGCATTTT; CDR3: CASSQGTGGSFSNQPQHF